One and the same sample provided the 20 T cell receptor beta chains below, sequenced in a study of CD8+ T cells in alopecia areata. Sequencing relied on a cDNA template that was reverse transcribed from extracted RNA. Repertoires were generated with immunoSEQ multiplex PCR, while TCRdb's copy carries only in-frame clones and drops some. This table has some 240,000 clones, roughly 56% appearing once. Treatment defined: oral pan-JAK inhibitor, 5-10 mg twice daily. The sequenced sample was CD4+ T cells sorted from blood, obtained at week 4, from a patient treated with tofacitinib. The receptor set was obtained from a human donor with alopecia areata.

This clone has ten or more counts. The V and J genes are TRBV5-1 and TRBJ2-7; D not resolved. Germline lookup yields CDR1 SGHRS and CDR2 YFSETQ. The CDR3 totals 14 residues. With 3 bases removed from V and 0 bases from J, the gap between germline ends came to 10 bases. The CDR3 DNA is TGCGCCAGCAGCTCGGACCAGCCCTCCTACGAGCAGTACTTC. Amino acid sequence: CASSSDQPSYEQYF.

The J gene is TRBJ2-5, the V gene TRBV19; 7 bases match TRBD2. Trimming at V came to 4 bases and at J to 5 bases, leaving 10 bases not matched to a gene. This CDR3 is built from 15 residues. Per the germline V gene, CDR1 is LNHDA and CDR2 is SQIVND (reference sequence). This CDR3 reads CASSTLLGREETQYF. CDR3 nucleotide sequence: TGTGCCAGTAGTACCCTCTTGGGGCGGGAGGAGACCCAGTACTTC.

The V call is TRBV7-2, the J call TRBJ1-2; D is ambiguous. Trimming took off 0 bases at V and 4 bases at J, with 9 bases between the two ends. Germline CDR1 reads SGHTA; CDR2 reads FQGNSA. The CDR3 length is 14 residues. The CDR3 bases are TGTGCCAGCAGCTTAGCGATCAATCCCTATGGCTACACCTTC. Translation: CASSLAINPYGYTF.

This chain uses TRBV11-1 with TRBJ2-6, with a tentative D call TRBD1 (6 bases). V was cut by 6 bases and J by 0 bases, with 12 bases left in between. This CDR3 has 16 residues. Germline V gene sequence: CDR1 SGHAT, CDR2 FQDESV (reference sequence). The CDR3 sequence is CASSPGQSSGANVLTF. CDR3 sequence (DNA): TGTGCCAGCAGTCCCGGACAGTCCTCTGGGGCCAACGTCCTGACTTTC.

The V call is TRBV29-1, the J call TRBJ1-2; tentative D call: TRBD1 (5 bases). The V and J ends lost 4 bases and 6 bases respectively, with 9 bases between them. From germline, CDR1 is SQVTM and CDR2 ANQGSEA. This CDR3 has 11 residues. For the CDR3, the DNA is TGCAGCGTTGTATCAGGGAATGGCTACACCTTC. As protein: CSVVSGNGYTF.

As for this clone: The same CDR3 is also encoded by other DNA sequences in this sample. The chain employs TRBV6-1 and TRBJ2-7, with D maybe TRBD1 (6 bases). Trimming pared 1 base from V and 0 bases from J, leaving 7 bases between. Germline CDR1 reads MNHNS; CDR2 reads SASEGT. This CDR3 comprises 14 residues. The CDR3 sequence: CASSEDRDSYEQYF. The CDR3 bases are TGTGCCAGCAGTGAAGACAGGGACTCCTACGAGCAGTACTTC.

This clone has just a few counts. V and J are TRBV6-1 and TRBJ1-6; perhaps TRBD1 as D (5 bases). V was cut by 8 bases and J by 8 bases, with 16 bases left in between. Germline values: CDR1 MNHNS, CDR2 SASEGT. The CDR3 covers 14 residues. CDR3 loop: CASGGRDLYSPLHF. The CDR3 bases are TGTGCCAGCGGAGGAAGGGACTTATATTCACCCCTCCACTTT.

This chain links TRBV27 with TRBJ2-7; 9 positions match TRBD1. The CDR3 is made up of 17 amino acids. CDR1 and CDR2 from the germline V gene are MNHEY and SMNVEV (reference sequence). V lost 6 bases and J lost 6; bases outside the gene matches: 18. The CDR3 region is CASRHHSYPGQGSEQYF. The CDR3 DNA reads TGTGCCAGCAGACATCATTCCTATCCGGGACAGGGATCCGAGCAGTACTTC.

V gene TRBV7-7 combines with J gene TRBJ2-6; 8 nucleotides agree with TRBD1. Losses at the gene ends were 5 bases for V and 1 base for J; bases not matched to a gene: 4. This CDR3 is built from 16 residues. Germline V CDR1 and CDR2: SSHAT, FNYEAQ (reference sequence). The CDR3 region has the DNA TGTGCCAGCAGCGCAGGACAGGGATCTGGGGCCAACGTCCTGACTTTC. It yields the protein CASSAGQGSGANVLTF.

The chain has TRBV10-3 and TRBJ2-5; D may be TRBD2 (6 bases). Germline V gives CDR1 ENHRY, CDR2 SYGVKD. The CDR3 totals 14 residues. Trimming stripped 6 bases from V and 1 base from J, with 12 bases between. The CDR3 DNA reads TGTGCCATCAGGGGAGGAGGAGTCCAAGAGACCCAGTACTTC. Protein: CAIRGGGVQETQYF.

This clone was detected only once. The chain couples TRBV29-1 to TRBJ1-2; TRBD1 is a possible D gene (5 bases). CDR1 and CDR2 (germline): SQVTM, ANQGSEA. Deletions cut 3 bases from V and 4 bases from J, with 9 bases between. The CDR3 spans 12 residues. CDR3 sequence reads: CSVDKTAYGYTF. The CDR3 DNA sequence: TGCAGCGTTGACAAGACAGCCTATGGCTACACCTTC. The variable domain in full, with the rest retrieved from reference TRBV29-1 and TRBJ1-2, is SAVISQKPSRDICQRGTSLTIQCQVDSQVTMMFWYRQQPGQSLTLIATANQGSEATYESGFVIDKFPISRPNLTFSTLTVSNMSPEDSSIYLCSVDKTAYGYTFGSGTRLTVV.

This chain uses TRBV6-1 with TRBJ1-6; D not resolved. Germline V gene data show CDR1 as MNHNS and CDR2 as SASEGT. The length of the CDR3 is 13 residues. V was trimmed by 6 bases and J by 5 bases, leaving 8 bases between them. The DNA for the CDR3 is TGTGCCAGCAGGTCGGTGGATAATTCACCCCTCCACTTT. The encoded protein is CASRSVDNSPLHF.

The gene calls are TRBV10-3 and TRBJ2-7, with D perhaps matching TRBD2 (5 bases). The V gene lost 4 bases and the J gene lost 0 bases, with 7 bases spanning the gap. The CDR3 spans 13 residues. In germline, CDR1 is ENHRY, CDR2 SYGVKD. The chain's CDR3 is CAISASSSYEQYF. CDR3 bases: TGTGCCATCAGTGCTAGCAGCTCCTACGAGCAGTACTTC.

V and J are TRBV25-1 and TRBJ2-2, with D unclear. Germline values: CDR1 MGHDK, CDR2 SYGVNS. V was cut by 6 bases and J by 3 bases, with 11 bases left in between. This CDR3 is 14 amino acids long. The CDR3 loop reads CASSQTIYTGELFF. For the CDR3, the DNA is TGTGCCAGCAGCCAAACTATCTACACCGGGGAGCTGTTTTTT.

Here the CDR3 reads CASSTRTGKDIQYF. CDR3 in DNA: TGTGCCAGCAGTACCCGGACAGGGAAGGACATTCAGTACTTC. The V call is TRBV27, the J call TRBJ2-4; 8 positions match TRBD1. The V and J ends lost 5 bases and 8 bases, in that order; junction bases with no gene match: 8. The CDR3 extends over 14 amino acids. The germline gives CDR1 MNHEY, CDR2 SMNVEV (reference sequence).

The chain uses TRBV29-1 and TRBJ2-7, with D perhaps TRBD1 (5 bases). Germline values: CDR1 SQVTM, CDR2 ANQGSEA. The CDR3 extends over 13 amino acids. Trimming took off 3 bases at V and 0 bases at J, with 9 bases between the two ends. In DNA form, the CDR3 reads TGCAGCGTTGAGAACCAGGGCTCCTACGAGCAGTACTTC. Translated, it gives CSVENQGSYEQYF.

This rearrangement joins TRBV9 to TRBJ2-2, with 12 bases matching TRBD2. V lost 3 bases and J lost 7; bases outside the gene matches: 4. The length of the CDR3 is 15 residues. Germline values: CDR1 SGDLS, CDR2 YYNGEE. DNA for the CDR3: TGTGCCAGCAGCGAGACTAGCGGGGGTAACGGGGAGCTGTTTTTT. This sequence encodes CASSETSGGNGELFF.

The J gene is TRBJ2-3, the V gene TRBV4-1; 8 nucleotides align to TRBD2. The CDR3 runs 13 residues. In germline, CDR1 is MGHRA, CDR2 YSYEKL. J was trimmed by 9 bases and V by 1 base; bases with no gene match: 3. CDR3 sequence reads: CASSQVVAGTQYF. The CDR3 DNA follows: TGCGCCAGCAGCCAAGTCGTAGCGGGAACGCAGTATTTT.

This clone has a count of ten or more. The rearrangement links TRBV6-1 to TRBJ2-3; D is possibly TRBD1 or TRBD2 (6 bases each). Per germline, CDR1 MNHNS and CDR2 SASEGT. The CDR3 runs 17 residues. With 4 bases removed from V and 1 base from J, the gap between germline ends came to 18 bases. The CDR3 is CASSGLLRGRGTDTQYF. In nucleotides, the CDR3 is TGTGCCAGCAGTGGCCTCCTTCGGGGGCGAGGCACAGATACGCAGTATTTT.

The genes are TRBV10-3 and TRBJ2-1; no reliable D call. Germline lookup yields CDR1 ENHRY and CDR2 SYGVKD. V lost 2 bases to trimming and J lost 4 bases, with 9 bases between them. CDR3 length: 14 amino acids. The CDR3 sequence: CAISEGRMYNEQFF. The CDR3 nucleotides are TGTGCCATCAGTGAGGGTAGGATGTACAATGAGCAGTTCTTC.